The sequence of this T cell receptor (beta chain) was determined in a study of shared clonotypes between healthy human individuals. Some clones are missing from TCRdb's copy, which holds only in-frame ones; the method was immunoSEQ multiplex PCR. The sample lists 2 million to 3 million clones, 80% to 95% occurring once. After removal of 6 bases from V and 4 bases from J, the junction contained 7 bases not matched to a gene. The CDR3 has 14 residues. Germline CDR1 and CDR2: MDHEN and SYDVKM. The sequencing input was naive CD4+ T cells from PBMCs. As for subset: CD45RA+ positively selected. This TCR came from a young man in good health. Some clones in this sample may be carry-over from other donors' samples. The rearrangement joins TRBV28 to TRBJ1-2, with 8 nucleotides matching TRBD1. In nucleotides, the CDR3 is TGTGCCAGCAGCCCCGGACAGGGCCCCTATGGCTACACCTTC. Amino acid sequence: CASSPGQGPYGYTF.